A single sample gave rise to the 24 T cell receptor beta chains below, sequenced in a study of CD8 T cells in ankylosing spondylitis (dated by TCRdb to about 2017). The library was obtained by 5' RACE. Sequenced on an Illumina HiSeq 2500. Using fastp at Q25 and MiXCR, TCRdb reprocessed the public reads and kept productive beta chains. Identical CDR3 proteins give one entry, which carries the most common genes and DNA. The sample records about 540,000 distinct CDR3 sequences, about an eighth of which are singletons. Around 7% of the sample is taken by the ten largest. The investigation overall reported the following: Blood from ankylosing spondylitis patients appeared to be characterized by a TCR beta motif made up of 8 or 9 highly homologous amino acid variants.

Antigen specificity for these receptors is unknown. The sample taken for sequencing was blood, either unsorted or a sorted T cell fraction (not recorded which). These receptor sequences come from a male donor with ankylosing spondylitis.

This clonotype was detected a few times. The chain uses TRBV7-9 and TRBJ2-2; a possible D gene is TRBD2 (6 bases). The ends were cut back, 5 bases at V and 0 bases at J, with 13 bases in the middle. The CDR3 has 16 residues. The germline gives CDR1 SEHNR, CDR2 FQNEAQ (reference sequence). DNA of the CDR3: TGTGCCAGCAGCCCCCCCGCGGGAACGAACACCGGGGAGCTGTTTTTT. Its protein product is CASSPPAGTNTGELFF.

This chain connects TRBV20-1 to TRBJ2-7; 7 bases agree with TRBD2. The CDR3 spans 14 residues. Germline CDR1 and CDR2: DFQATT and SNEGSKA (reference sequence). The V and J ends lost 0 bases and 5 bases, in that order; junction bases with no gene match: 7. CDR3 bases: TGCAGTGCTAGAGATTCGGGGGGTTTGGACGAGCAGTACGTC. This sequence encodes CSARDSGGLDEQYV.

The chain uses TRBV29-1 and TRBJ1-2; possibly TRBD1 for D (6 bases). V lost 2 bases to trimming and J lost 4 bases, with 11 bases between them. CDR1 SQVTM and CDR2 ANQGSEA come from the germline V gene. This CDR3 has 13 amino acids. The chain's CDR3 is CSVESRDTYGYTF. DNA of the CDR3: TGCAGCGTTGAATCCCGGGACACCTATGGCTACACCTTC.

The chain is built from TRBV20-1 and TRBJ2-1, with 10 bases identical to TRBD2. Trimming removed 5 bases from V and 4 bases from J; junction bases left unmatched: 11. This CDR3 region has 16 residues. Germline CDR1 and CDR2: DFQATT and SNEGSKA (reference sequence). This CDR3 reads CSAPSWTSGDYNEQFF. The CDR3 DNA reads TGCAGTGCTCCTTCTTGGACTAGCGGAGATTACAATGAGCAGTTCTTC.

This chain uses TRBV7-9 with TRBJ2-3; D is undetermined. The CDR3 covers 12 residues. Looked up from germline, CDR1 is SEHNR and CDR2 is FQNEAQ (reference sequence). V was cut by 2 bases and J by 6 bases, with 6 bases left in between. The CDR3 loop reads CASSLHVDTQYF. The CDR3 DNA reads TGTGCCAGCAGCTTACATGTGGATACGCAGTATTTT.

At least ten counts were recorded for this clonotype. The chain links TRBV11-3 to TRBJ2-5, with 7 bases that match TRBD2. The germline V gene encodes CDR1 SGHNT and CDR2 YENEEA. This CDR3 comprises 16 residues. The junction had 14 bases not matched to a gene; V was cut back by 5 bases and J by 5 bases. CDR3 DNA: TGTGCCAGCAGCCCCGCACTACTAGCGCGGTACGAGACCCAGTACTTC. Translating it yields CASSPALLARYETQYF.

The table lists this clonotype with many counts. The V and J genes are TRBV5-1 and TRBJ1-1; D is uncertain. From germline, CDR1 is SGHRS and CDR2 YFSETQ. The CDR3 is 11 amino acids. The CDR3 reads CASGRNTEAFF. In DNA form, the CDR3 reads TGCGCGAGCGGGAGGAACACTGAAGCTTTCTTT.

This CDR3 is CAIGIAGGADTQYF. DNA for the CDR3: TGTGCCATCGGAATAGCGGGGGGGGCAGATACGCAGTATTTT. The chain employs TRBV10-3 and TRBJ2-3; TRBD2 aligns across 11 bases. This CDR3 has 14 amino acids. V gave up 8 bases and J gave up 4 bases; unmatched junction bases: 5. CDR1 is ENHRY and CDR2 is SYGVKD in the germline V gene.

CDR3 in amino acids: CSALPGLRNEQFF. Written as DNA, the CDR3 is TGCAGTGCATTACCGGGACTAAGGAACGAGCAGTTCTTC. The V call is TRBV20-1, the J call TRBJ2-1, with 7 bases lining up with TRBD2. V dropped 6 bases and J dropped 10; count of bases not matched to a gene: 12. CDR3 length equals 13 residues. CDR1 is DFQATT and CDR2 is SNEGSKA in the germline V gene (reference sequence).

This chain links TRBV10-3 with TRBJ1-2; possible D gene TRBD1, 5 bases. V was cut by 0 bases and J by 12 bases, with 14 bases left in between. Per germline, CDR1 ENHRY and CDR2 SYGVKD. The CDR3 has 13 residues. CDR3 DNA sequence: TGTGCCATCAGTGAGTCCCCCTGGGGGGTTAACACCTTC. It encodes CAISESPWGVNTF.

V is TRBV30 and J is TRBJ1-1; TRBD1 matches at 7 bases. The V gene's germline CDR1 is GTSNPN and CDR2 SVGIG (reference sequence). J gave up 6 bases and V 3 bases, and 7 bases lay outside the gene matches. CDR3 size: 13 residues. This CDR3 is CAWRGNRGPEAFF. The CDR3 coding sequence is TGTGCCTGGAGGGGGAACAGGGGCCCTGAAGCTTTCTTT.

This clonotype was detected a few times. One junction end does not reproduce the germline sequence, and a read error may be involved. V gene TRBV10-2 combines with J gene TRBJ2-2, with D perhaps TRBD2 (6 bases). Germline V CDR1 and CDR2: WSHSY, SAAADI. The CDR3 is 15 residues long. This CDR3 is CASTEGRGLTGELFF. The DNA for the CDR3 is TGCGCCAGCACTGAGGGGCGGGGTCTCACCGGGGAGCTGTTTTTT.

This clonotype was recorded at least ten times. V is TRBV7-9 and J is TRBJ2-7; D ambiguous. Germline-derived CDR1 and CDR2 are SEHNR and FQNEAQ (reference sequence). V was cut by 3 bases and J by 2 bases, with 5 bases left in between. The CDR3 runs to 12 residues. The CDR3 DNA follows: TGTGCCAGCAGCTTCGCTACCTACGAGCAGTACTTC. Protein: CASSFATYEQYF.

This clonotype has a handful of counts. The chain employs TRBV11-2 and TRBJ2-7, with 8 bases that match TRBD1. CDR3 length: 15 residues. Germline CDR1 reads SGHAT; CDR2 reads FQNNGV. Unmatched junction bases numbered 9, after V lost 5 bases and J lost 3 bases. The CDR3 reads CASSTTTGAIYEQYF. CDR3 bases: TGTGCCAGCAGCACTACGACAGGGGCGATCTACGAGCAGTACTTC.

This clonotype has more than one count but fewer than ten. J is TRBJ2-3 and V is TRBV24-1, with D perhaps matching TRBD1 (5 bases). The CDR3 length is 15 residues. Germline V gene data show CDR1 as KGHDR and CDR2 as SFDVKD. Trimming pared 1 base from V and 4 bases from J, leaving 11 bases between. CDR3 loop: CATSDFQGFADTQYF. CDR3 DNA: TGTGCCACCAGTGATTTCCAGGGATTCGCAGATACGCAGTATTTT.

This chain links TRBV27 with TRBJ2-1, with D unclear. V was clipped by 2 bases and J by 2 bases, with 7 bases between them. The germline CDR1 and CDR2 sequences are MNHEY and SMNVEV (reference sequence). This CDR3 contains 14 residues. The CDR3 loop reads CASSLGLTYNEQFF. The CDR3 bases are TGTGCCAGCAGTTTAGGGCTAACCTACAATGAGCAGTTCTTC.

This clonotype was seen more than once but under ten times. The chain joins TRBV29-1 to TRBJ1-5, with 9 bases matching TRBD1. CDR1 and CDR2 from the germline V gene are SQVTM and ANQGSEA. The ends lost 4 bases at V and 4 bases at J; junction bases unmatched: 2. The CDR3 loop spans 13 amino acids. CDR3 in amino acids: CSVGTGANQPQHF. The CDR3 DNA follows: TGCAGCGTTGGGACAGGGGCAAATCAGCCCCAGCATTTT.

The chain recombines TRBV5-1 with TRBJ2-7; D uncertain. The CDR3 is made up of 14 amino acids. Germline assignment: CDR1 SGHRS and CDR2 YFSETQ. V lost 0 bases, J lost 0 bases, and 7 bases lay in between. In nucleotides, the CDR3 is TGCGCCAGCAGCTTGGGCGAGCCCTCCTACGAGCAGTACGTC. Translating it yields CASSLGEPSYEQYV.

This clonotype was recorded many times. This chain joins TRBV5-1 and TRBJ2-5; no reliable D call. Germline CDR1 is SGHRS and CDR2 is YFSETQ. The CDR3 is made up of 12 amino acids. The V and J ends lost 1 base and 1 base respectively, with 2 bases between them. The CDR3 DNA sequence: TGCGCCAGCAGCTTGACCCAAGAGACCCAGTACTTC. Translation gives CASSLTQETQYF.

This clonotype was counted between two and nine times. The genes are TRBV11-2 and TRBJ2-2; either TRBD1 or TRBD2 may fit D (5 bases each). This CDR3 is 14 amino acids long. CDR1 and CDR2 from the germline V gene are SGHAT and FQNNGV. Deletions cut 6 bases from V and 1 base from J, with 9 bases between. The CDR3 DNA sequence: TGTGCCAGCAGGAGGGGCCAGAACACCGGGGAGCTGTTTTTT. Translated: CASRRGQNTGELFF.

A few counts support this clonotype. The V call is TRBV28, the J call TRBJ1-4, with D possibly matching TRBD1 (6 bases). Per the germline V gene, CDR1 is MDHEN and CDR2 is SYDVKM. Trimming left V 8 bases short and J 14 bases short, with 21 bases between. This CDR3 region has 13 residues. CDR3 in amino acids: CASSSGAPGGLFF. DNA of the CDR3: TGTGCCAGCTCCTCAGGGGCCCCGGGAGGGCTGTTTTTT.

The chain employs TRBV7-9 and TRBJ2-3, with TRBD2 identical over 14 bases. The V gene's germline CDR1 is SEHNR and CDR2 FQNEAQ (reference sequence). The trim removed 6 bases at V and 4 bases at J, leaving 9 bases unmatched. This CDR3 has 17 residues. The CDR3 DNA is TGTGCCAGCAGTTCCACGGGACTAGCGGGAGTGGCAGATACGCAGTATTTT. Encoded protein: CASSSTGLAGVADTQYF.

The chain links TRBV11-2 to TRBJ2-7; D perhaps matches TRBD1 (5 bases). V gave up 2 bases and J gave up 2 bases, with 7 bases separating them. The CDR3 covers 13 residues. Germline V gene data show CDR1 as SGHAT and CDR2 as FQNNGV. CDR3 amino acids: CASSLQGTYEQYV. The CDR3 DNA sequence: TGTGCCAGCAGCTTACAGGGCACCTACGAGCAGTACGTC.

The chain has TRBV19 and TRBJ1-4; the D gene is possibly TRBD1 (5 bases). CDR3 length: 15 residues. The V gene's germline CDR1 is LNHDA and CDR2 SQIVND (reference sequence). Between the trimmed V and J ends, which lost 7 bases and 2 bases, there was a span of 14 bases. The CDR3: CASTSQGVTNEKLFF. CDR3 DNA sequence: TGTGCCAGTACTTCGCAGGGTGTTACTAATGAAAAACTGTTTTTT.